The 26 T cell receptor beta chains below all came from one sample that was sequenced in a study of cytomegalovirus exposure and HLA in healthy donors. The PCR used 60 Vbeta and 13 Jbeta primers. The table came from immunoSEQ multiplex PCR; TCRdb's copy has only in-frame clones and leaves some out. The repertoire holds 150,000 to 200,000 clones, with 80% to 85% as singletons. Source material: PBMCs. These receptors all come from a woman younger than 30 in good health and CMV-seronegative.

In its sample, this clone was seen a few times. The genes are TRBV9 and TRBJ2-7; the D gene is possibly TRBD1 (5 bases). The V end lost 4 bases, the J end lost 6 bases, and 14 bases lay between the germline ends. CDR1 and CDR2 from the germline V gene are SGDLS and YYNGEE. There are 13 residues in the CDR3. Here the CDR3 reads CASSSARVSEQYF. CDR3 DNA sequence: TGTGCCAGCAGCTCAGCCAGGGTCTCCGAGCAGTACTTC. Based on the CDR3 plus reference TRBV9 and TRBJ2-7, the full variable domain is DSGVTQTPKHLITATGQRVTLRCSPRSGDLSVYWYQQSLDQGLQFLIQYYNGEERAKGNILERFSAQQFPDLHSELNLSSLELGDSALYFCASSSARVSEQYFGPGTRLTVT.

This clone was counted between two and nine times. The V gene is TRBV5-6, the J gene TRBJ1-1, with D uncertain. CDR1 SGHDT and CDR2 YYEEEE come from the germline V gene. The CDR3 has 13 residues. Trimming removed 2 bases from V and 0 bases from J, with 5 bases in between. The CDR3 here is CASSFIVNTEAFF. The CDR3, as DNA: TGTGCCAGCAGCTTTATTGTGAACACTGAAGCTTTCTTT.

This chain connects TRBV28 to TRBJ1-1; maybe TRBD1 (6 bases). CDR3 size: 12 residues. V was pared by 8 bases and J by 4 bases, with 11 bases between. Germline CDR1 and CDR2: MDHEN and SYDVKM. CDR3 in DNA: TGTGCCAGCTGGGTAGGGGGCACTGAAGCTTTCTTT. It encodes CASWVGGTEAFF.

This clone came up once. This chain joins TRBV19 and TRBJ1-1, with 8 bases that match TRBD1. Germline values: CDR1 LNHDA, CDR2 SQIVND (reference sequence). CDR3 length: 15 amino acids. With 4 bases clipped from V and 1 base from J, the junction kept 5 bases outside the gene matches. The DNA of the CDR3 is TGTGCCAGTAGTACGCGGACAGGGCCGAACACTGAAGCTTTCTTT. Amino acids: CASSTRTGPNTEAFF.

There are a few counts of this clone. The chain has TRBV6-1 and TRBJ1-5, with D perhaps TRBD1 (6 bases). V lost 6 bases, J lost 11 bases, and 14 bases lay in between. There are 12 residues in the CDR3. CDR1 MNHNS and CDR2 SASEGT come from the germline V gene. The CDR3 sequence is CASRDPQGTQHF. The CDR3 nucleotides read TGTGCCAGCAGGGACCCACAGGGTACCCAGCATTTT.

In this sample, this clone turned up a few times. The V gene is TRBV5-1, the J gene TRBJ2-3; TRBD2 agrees at 7 bases. J lost 4 bases, V lost 0 bases, and 8 bases had no gene match. Germline V CDR1 and CDR2: SGHRS, YFSETQ. This CDR3 is 16 amino acids long. In DNA, the CDR3 is TGCGCCAGCAGCTTGGGGATGGCGGGAGTGGCAGATACGCAGTATTTT. Its protein is CASSLGMAGVADTQYF.

The V and J genes are TRBV7-8 and TRBJ2-1; 9 bases map to TRBD2. Germline trimming cut 4 bases from V and 2 bases from J; bases unmatched to any gene: 12. Germline CDR1 SGHVS, CDR2 FQNEAQ. The CDR3 has 18 residues. The CDR3 region is CASSSLTVAGATYNEQFF. The CDR3 coding sequence is TGTGCCAGCAGCTCCTTGACTGTAGCGGGAGCTACCTACAATGAGCAGTTCTTC.

This sequence joins TRBV19 and TRBJ1-2; 7 nucleotides agree with TRBD1. This CDR3 comprises 13 residues. Germline V gene lookup returns CDR1 LNHDA and CDR2 SQIVND (reference sequence). Trimming removed 2 bases from V and 10 bases from J; junction bases left unmatched: 7. The CDR3 DNA is TGTGCCAGTAGTATAAACAGGGGTGTCAACTACACCTTC. This encodes CASSINRGVNYTF. Using reference TRBV19 and TRBJ1-2 for the parts outside the CDR3, the full variable domain is DGGITQSPKYLFRKEGQNVTLSCEQNLNHDAMYWYRQDPGQGLRLIYYSQIVNDFQKGDIAEGYSVSREKKESFPLTVTSAQKNPTAFYLCASSINRGVNYTFGSGTRLTVV.

The chain uses TRBV2 and TRBJ2-3; 8 bases are a match to TRBD2. Germline assignment: CDR1 SNHLY and CDR2 FYNNEI. The CDR3 consists of 15 residues. J gave up 4 bases and V 3 bases, and 6 bases lay outside the gene matches. Here the CDR3 DNA reads TGTGCCAGCAGTGAGAGTAGCGGGAACTCAGATACGCAGTATTTT. As protein: CASSESSGNSDTQYF.

The chain couples TRBV29-1 to TRBJ2-1, with a weak D call TRBD1 (5 bases). The CDR3 loop spans 13 amino acids. V was clipped by 4 bases and J by 3 bases, with 10 bases between them. Germline V gene lookup returns CDR1 SQVTM and CDR2 ANQGSEA. CDR3 sequence reads: CSVATDSYNEQFF. The DNA of the CDR3 is TGCAGCGTTGCGACAGACAGCTACAATGAGCAGTTCTTC.

The J gene is TRBJ2-1, the V gene TRBV4-2, with D maybe TRBD2 (6 bases). Germline V CDR1 and CDR2: LGHNA, YNFKEQ. The CDR3 length is 19 residues. The germline V and J ends were trimmed by 1 base and 0 bases, with 19 bases remaining between them. The CDR3 DNA follows: TGTGCCAGCAGCCAAGGCCCTGGTGGCGGGGAGCCCTCCTACAATGAGCAGTTCTTC. It specifies CASSQGPGGGEPSYNEQFF.

The V and J genes are TRBV28 and TRBJ1-2, with D possibly TRBD1 on 5 matching bases. This CDR3 contains 13 residues. Germline-derived CDR1 and CDR2 are MDHEN and SYDVKM. V lost 2 bases and J lost 3, with 7 bases in between. The chain's CDR3 is CASSLGRDYGYTF. DNA of the CDR3: TGTGCCAGCAGTTTAGGCAGGGACTATGGCTACACCTTC.

In DNA form, the CDR3 reads TGTGCCAGCAGTTTTCCAGTCGGAAGCGCGAACACCGGGGAGCTGTTTTTT. Its protein is CASSFPVGSANTGELFF. The V and J genes are TRBV27 and TRBJ2-2; D is undetermined. The CDR3 runs 17 residues. Germline V gene data show CDR1 as MNHEY and CDR2 as SMNVEV (reference sequence). The V gene lost 3 bases and the J gene lost 0 bases, with 14 bases spanning the gap.

Concerning this clone itself: A junction boundary mismatches the germline segment, possibly from a read error. Other DNA sequences in the same sample also yield this CDR3. The chain is built from TRBV4-1 and TRBJ1-1; no reliable D call. CDR1 is MGHRA and CDR2 is YSYEKL in the germline V gene. The length of the CDR3 is 14 residues. The CDR3 sequence: CASSQGRGNTEAFF. In DNA form, the CDR3 reads TGCGCCAGCAGCCAAGGACGAGGGAACACTGAAGCTTTCTTC.

The V call is TRBV29-1, the J call TRBJ1-2, with D perhaps TRBD1 (6 bases). With 5 bases removed from V and 0 bases from J, the gap between germline ends came to 10 bases. Germline CDR1 SQVTM, CDR2 ANQGSEA. The CDR3 runs to 13 residues. The DNA of the CDR3 is TGCAGCGTTAATGGGGGCCCTAACTATGGCTACACCTTC. Translation: CSVNGGPNYGYTF.

For this clone: At one of its ends the junction is not consistent with the germline gene, which may arise from a read error. V gene TRBV7-9 combines with J gene TRBJ2-5; no reliable D call. CDR1 is SEHNR, CDR2 FQNEAQ, per germline (reference sequence). This CDR3 has 14 residues. This CDR3 is CSSSPPVGHGTQYF. CDR3 in DNA: TGTTCCAGCAGCCCTCCCGTGGGCCATGGGACCCAGTACTTC.

V and J are TRBV4-2 and TRBJ2-7; the D gene is possibly TRBD2 (6 bases). The CDR3 has 15 amino acids. Germline CDR1 is LGHNA and CDR2 is YNFKEQ. V was trimmed by 0 bases and J by 6 bases, leaving 15 bases between them. The CDR3 DNA sequence: TGTGCCAGCAGCCAAGATATTGGTAGCGGATCCGAGCAGTACTTC. Amino acids: CASSQDIGSGSEQYF.

V gene TRBV7-8 combines with J gene TRBJ2-4; 7 bases fit TRBD2. The CDR3 contains 15 residues. With 4 bases clipped from V and 6 bases from J, the junction kept 9 bases outside the gene matches. Germline V lookup: CDR1 SGHVS, CDR2 FQNEAQ. The CDR3 region is CASSSTGASGNIQYF. CDR3 nucleotides: TGTGCCAGCAGCTCCACCGGGGCTAGCGGAAACATTCAGTACTTC.

The chain recombines TRBV5-4 with TRBJ1-2; 9 bases map to TRBD1. The germline V gene has CDR1 SGHNT and CDR2 YYREEE (reference sequence). V gave up 4 bases and J gave up 4 bases; unmatched junction bases: 5. The CDR3 is 14 residues long. CDR3 loop: CASSRTGEAYGYTF. As DNA, the CDR3 is TGTGCCAGCAGCCGGACAGGGGAGGCCTATGGCTACACCTTC.

The chain uses TRBV5-1 and TRBJ2-3; D perhaps matches TRBD2 (5 bases). The CDR3 length is 15 residues. Germline V gene lookup returns CDR1 SGHRS and CDR2 YFSETQ. The V gene lost 0 bases and the J gene lost 2 bases, with 10 bases spanning the gap. CDR3 in DNA: TGCGCCAGCAGCTTGGGAGGGCCCAACACAGATACGCAGTATTTT. It translates to CASSLGGPNTDTQYF.

The genes are TRBV30 and TRBJ2-1, with 15 nucleotides matching TRBD2. V lost 4 bases, J lost 7 bases, and 8 bases stayed unmatched. There are 16 residues in the CDR3. In germline, CDR1 is GTSNPN, CDR2 SVGIG (reference sequence). The CDR3 is CAWNLLGLAGGNEQFF. The DNA of the CDR3 is TGTGCCTGGAACCTCCTGGGACTAGCGGGAGGTAATGAGCAGTTCTTC.

This rearrangement joins TRBV12-5 to TRBJ2-5; a possible D gene is TRBD1 (6 bases). The V gene lost 1 base and the J gene lost 5 bases, with 8 bases spanning the gap. The CDR3 runs 13 residues. Germline loops: CDR1 LGHNT, CDR2 FRNRAP. The CDR3 region has the DNA TGTGCTAGTGGTTTGGACAGGGCGGAGACCCAGTACTTC. Amino acid sequence: CASGLDRAETQYF.

The chain uses TRBV5-1 and TRBJ2-3, with TRBD2 identical over 8 bases. V gave up 2 bases and J gave up 2 bases; unmatched junction bases: 4. This CDR3 comprises 15 residues. The germline V gene encodes CDR1 SGHRS and CDR2 YFSETQ. Written as DNA, the CDR3 is TGCGCCAGCAGCTTCCTAGCGGGCCTCACAGATACGCAGTATTTT. It is translated as CASSFLAGLTDTQYF.

The V and J genes are TRBV5-1 and TRBJ2-4, with 7 bases lining up with TRBD1. CDR3 length: 15 residues. Germline-derived CDR1 and CDR2 are SGHRS and YFSETQ. With V trimmed by 1 base and J by 3 bases, 4 bases remained unmatched. CDR3 coding DNA: TGCGCCAGCAGCTTGTATGACAGGGACAAAAACATTCAGTACTTC. This gives the protein CASSLYDRDKNIQYF.

This chain links TRBV14 with TRBJ1-2, with TRBD1 matching 11 bases. Per the germline V gene, CDR1 is SGHDN and CDR2 is FVKESK. This CDR3 contains 20 residues. V dropped 0 bases and J dropped 6; count of bases not matched to a gene: 18. This chain's CDR3 is CASSQEGFGDRGTEGNGYTF. The CDR3 nucleotides are TGTGCCAGCAGCCAAGAGGGTTTTGGGGACAGGGGGACAGAAGGGAATGGCTACACCTTC.

The genes are TRBV5-1 and TRBJ2-7, with 7 bases matching TRBD2. The length of the CDR3 is 14 residues. The germline CDR1 and CDR2 sequences are SGHRS and YFSETQ. J gave up 3 bases and V 0 bases, and 3 bases lay outside the gene matches. The chain's CDR3 is CASSLVPSGYEQYF. The CDR3 region has the DNA TGCGCCAGCAGCTTGGTCCCTAGCGGCTACGAGCAGTACTTC. The whole variable domain, remainder taken from reference TRBV5-1 and TRBJ2-7, is KAGVTQTPRYLIKTRGQQVTLSCSPISGHRSVSWYQQTPGQGLQFLFEYFSETQRNKGNFPGRFSGRQFSNSRSEMNVSTLELGDSALYLCASSLVPSGYEQYFGPGTRLTVT.